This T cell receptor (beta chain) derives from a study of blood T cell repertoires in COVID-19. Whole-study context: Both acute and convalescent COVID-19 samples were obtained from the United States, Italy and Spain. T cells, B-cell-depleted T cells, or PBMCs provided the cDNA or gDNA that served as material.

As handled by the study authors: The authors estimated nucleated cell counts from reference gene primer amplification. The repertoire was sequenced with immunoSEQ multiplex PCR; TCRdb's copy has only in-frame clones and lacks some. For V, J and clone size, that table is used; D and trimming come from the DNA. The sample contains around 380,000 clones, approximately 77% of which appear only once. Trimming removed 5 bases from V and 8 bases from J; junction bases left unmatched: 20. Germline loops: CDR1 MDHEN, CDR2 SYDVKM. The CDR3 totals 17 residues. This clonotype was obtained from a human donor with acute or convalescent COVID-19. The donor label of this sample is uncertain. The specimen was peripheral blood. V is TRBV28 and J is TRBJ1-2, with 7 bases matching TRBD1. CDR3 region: CASSDNINWDSRRGYTF. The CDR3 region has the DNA TGTGCCAGCAGTGATAACATAAACTGGGACAGCCGAAGGGGCTACACCTTC.